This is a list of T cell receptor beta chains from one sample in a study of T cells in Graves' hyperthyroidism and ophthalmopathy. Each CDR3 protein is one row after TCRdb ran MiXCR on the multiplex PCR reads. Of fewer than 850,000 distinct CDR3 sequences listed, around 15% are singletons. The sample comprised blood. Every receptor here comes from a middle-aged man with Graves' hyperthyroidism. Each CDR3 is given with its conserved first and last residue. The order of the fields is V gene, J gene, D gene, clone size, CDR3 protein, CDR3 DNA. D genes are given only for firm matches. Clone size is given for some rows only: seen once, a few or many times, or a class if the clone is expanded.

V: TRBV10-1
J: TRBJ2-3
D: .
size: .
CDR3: CASSARTYGGTQYF
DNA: TGCGCCAGCAGTGCGCGGACATACGGAGGTACGCAGTATTTT

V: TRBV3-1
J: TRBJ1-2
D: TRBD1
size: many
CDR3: CASSPGPGTGYGYTF
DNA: TGTGCCAGCAGCCCTGGCCCCGGGACAGGCTATGGCTACACCTTC

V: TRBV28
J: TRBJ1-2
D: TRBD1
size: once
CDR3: CASSSTGGADGYTF
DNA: TGTGCCAGCAGTTCGACAGGGGGCGCCGATGGCTACACCTTC

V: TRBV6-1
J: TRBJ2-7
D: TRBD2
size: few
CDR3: CASTGLALPEQYF
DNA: TGTGCCAGCACGGGACTAGCGCTCCCCGAGCAGTACTTC

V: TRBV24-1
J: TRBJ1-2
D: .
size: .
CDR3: CATQSTEPANYGYTF
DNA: TGTGCCACTCAAAGTACGGAACCAGCTAACTATGGCTACACCTTC

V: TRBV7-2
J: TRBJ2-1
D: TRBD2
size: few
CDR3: CASSLGVAGLPKYNEQFF
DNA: TGTGCCAGCAGCCTTGGAGTAGCGGGACTCCCCAAATACAATGAGCAGTTCTTC

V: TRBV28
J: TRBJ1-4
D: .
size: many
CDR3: CASTGGTEKLFF
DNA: TGTGCCAGTACCGGAGGAACTGAAAAACTGTTTTTT

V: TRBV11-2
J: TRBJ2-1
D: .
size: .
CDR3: CGSSPGLHNEQFF
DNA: TGTGGCAGCAGCCCGGGACTGCACAATGAGCAGTTCTTC

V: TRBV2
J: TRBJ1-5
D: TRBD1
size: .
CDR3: CASSDLQQGNQPQHF
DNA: TGTGCCAGCAGTGATTTGCAACAGGGGAATCAGCCCCAGCATTTT

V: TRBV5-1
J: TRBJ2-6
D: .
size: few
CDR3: CASRLESSGANVLTF
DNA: TGCGCCAGCAGATTGGAGAGCTCTGGGGCCAACGTCCTGACTTTC

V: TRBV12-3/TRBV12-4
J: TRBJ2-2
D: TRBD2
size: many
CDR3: CASSPTSGRADTGELFF
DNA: TGTGCCAGCAGTCCGACTAGCGGGAGGGCCGACACCGGGGAGCTGTTTTTT

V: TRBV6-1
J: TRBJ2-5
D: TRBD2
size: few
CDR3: CASSEGPWGGETQYF
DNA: TGTGCCAGCAGTGAAGGGCCTTGGGGGGGAGAGACCCAGTACTTC

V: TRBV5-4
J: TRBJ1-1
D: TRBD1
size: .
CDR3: CASSRSTGSNTEAFF
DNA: TGTGCCAGCAGCCGCTCGACAGGGTCGAACACTGAAGCTTTCTTT

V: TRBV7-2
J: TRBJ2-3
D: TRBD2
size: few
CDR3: CASSLVIAGISGDTQYF
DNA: TGTGCCAGCAGCTTAGTGATAGCGGGCATCTCCGGGGATACGCAGTATTTT

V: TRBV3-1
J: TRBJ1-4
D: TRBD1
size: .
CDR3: CASSPRTGGGEKLFF
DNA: TGTGCCAGCAGCCCTCGGACAGGGGGTGGGGAAAAACTGTTTTTT

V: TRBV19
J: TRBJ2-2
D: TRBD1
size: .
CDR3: CASRKTGGLNTGELFF
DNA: TGTGCCAGTAGAAAAACAGGGGGCCTCAACACCGGGGAGCTGTTTTTT

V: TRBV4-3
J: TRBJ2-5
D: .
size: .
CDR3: CASSRGVTQETQYF
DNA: TGCGCCAGCAGCCGAGGGGTTACACAAGAGACCCAGTACTTC

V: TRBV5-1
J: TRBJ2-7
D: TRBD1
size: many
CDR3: CASSPAGTGWMREQYF
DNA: TGCGCCAGCAGCCCCGCCGGGACAGGGTGGATGCGCGAGCAGTACTTC

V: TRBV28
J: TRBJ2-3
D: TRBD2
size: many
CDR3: CASSQIAGGNTDTQYF
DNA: TGTGCCAGCAGTCAAATAGCGGGAGGTAACACAGATACGCAGTATTTT

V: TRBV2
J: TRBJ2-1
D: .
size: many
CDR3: CASTPRRDNEQFF
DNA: TGTGCCAGCACCCCCCGACGGGACAATGAGCAGTTCTTC

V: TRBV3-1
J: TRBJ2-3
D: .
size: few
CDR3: CASSQDRAVTDTQYF
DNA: TGTGCCAGCAGCCAAGACCGGGCAGTCACAGATACGCAGTATTTT

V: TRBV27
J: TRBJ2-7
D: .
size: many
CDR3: CASSFRTGYEQYF
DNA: TGTGCCAGCAGTTTTCGCACCGGATACGAGCAGTACTTC

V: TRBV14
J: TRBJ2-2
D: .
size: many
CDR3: CASSQGRRMSTGELFF
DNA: TGTGCCAGCAGCCAAGGGAGAAGGATGAGCACCGGGGAGCTGTTTTTT